The next 13 T cell receptor beta chains were all read from a single sample in a study of blood T cell repertoires in COVID-19. Profiling relied on immunoSEQ multiplex PCR, and the TCRdb table lists in-frame clones only, not all of them. The sample has under 250,000 clones; roughly 85% are singletons. Sequenced: peripheral blood. The source of these receptors is a woman aged 80 or over with acute or convalescent COVID-19.

The V and J genes are TRBV25-1 and TRBJ1-4; TRBD1 might be the D (5 bases). V lost 0 bases, J lost 0 bases, and 11 bases lay in between. There are 17 residues in the CDR3. CDR1 is MGHDK and CDR2 is SYGVNS in the germline V gene. The CDR3 nucleotides read TGTGCCAGCAGTGAATATCTGGGGGGGGCAACTAATGAAAAACTGTTTTTT. Its translation: CASSEYLGGATNEKLFF.

V gene TRBV5-1 combines with J gene TRBJ1-1; D perhaps matches TRBD1 (5 bases). V lost 0 bases to trimming and J lost 1 base, with 10 bases between them. The germline gives CDR1 SGHRS, CDR2 YFSETQ. The CDR3 extends over 15 amino acids. CDR3 nucleotide sequence: TGCGCCAGCAGCTTGGCCCAGGGTGAGAACACTGAAGCTTTCTTT. Amino acids: CASSLAQGENTEAFF.

This clone was observed once. This sequence joins TRBV4-1 and TRBJ1-4, with D tentatively TRBD1 (5 bases). V was trimmed by 0 bases and J by 8 bases, leaving 13 bases between them. The CDR3 runs 15 residues. Germline V lookup: CDR1 MGHRA, CDR2 YSYEKL. For the CDR3, the DNA is TGCGCCAGCAGCCAAGATGGGCAGGGAAGGGAAAAACTGTTTTTT. Its translation: CASSQDGQGREKLFF.

The rearrangement uses TRBV12-3 or TRBV12-4 and TRBJ2-6, with D maybe TRBD2 (5 bases). Trimming removed 6 bases from V and 8 bases from J, with 11 bases in between. The length of the CDR3 is 13 residues. The CDR3 DNA reads TGTGCCAGCAGAGCCACGGGGTCCAACGTCCTGACTTTC. Translation gives CASRATGSNVLTF.

The rearrangement links TRBV7-2 to TRBJ2-7, with TRBD1 as a possible D gene (6 bases). V lost 2 bases, J lost 5 bases, and 16 bases lay in between. The germline gives CDR1 SGHTA, CDR2 FQGNSA. The CDR3 loop spans 15 amino acids. The CDR3 here is CASSLRPSRQDEQYF. The CDR3 region has the DNA TGTGCCAGCAGCTTAAGGCCTAGCAGACAGGACGAGCAGTACTTC.

The rearrangement links TRBV6-5 to TRBJ1-2; D not certain. Germline lookup yields CDR1 MNHEY and CDR2 SVGAGI. The V and J ends lost 0 bases and 5 bases respectively, with 13 bases between them. This CDR3 contains 15 residues. CDR3: CASSYSFLDSYGYTF. CDR3 coding DNA: TGTGCCAGCAGTTACTCGTTTTTAGACTCGTATGGCTACACCTTC.

The chain couples TRBV7-2 to TRBJ1-2; 7 nucleotides match TRBD1. The germline V gene has CDR1 SGHTA and CDR2 FQGNSA. V lost 1 base, J lost 5 bases, and 10 bases stayed unmatched. This CDR3 region has 16 residues. This chain's CDR3 is CASSLGPGQAGYGYTF. Written as DNA, the CDR3 is TGTGCCAGCAGCTTAGGGCCCGGACAGGCGGGATATGGCTACACCTTC.

This CDR3 is CASSPSGLASSYNEQFF. The CDR3 DNA reads TGTGCCAGCAGTCCCAGCGGGTTAGCGAGCTCCTACAATGAGCAGTTCTTC. The rearrangement joins TRBV3-1 (or the pseudogene TRBV3-2) to TRBJ2-1; TRBD2 is a possible D gene (6 bases). The CDR3 runs 17 residues. V shed 6 bases and J shed 0 bases, with 18 bases lying between them. Germline loops: CDR1 LGHDT, CDR2 YNNKEL (reference sequence).

The chain links TRBV19 to TRBJ1-1; no firm D call. Germline V gene data show CDR1 as LNHDA and CDR2 as SQIVND (reference sequence). The CDR3 runs 14 residues. V was cut by 0 bases and J by 0 bases, with 5 bases left in between. This CDR3 reads CASSIEQMNTEAFF. The CDR3 DNA is TGTGCCAGTAGTATAGAACAGATGAACACTGAAGCTTTCTTT.

The V gene is TRBV7-9, the J gene TRBJ2-1; D is unclear. Trimming shortened V by 3 bases and J by 4 bases, and 7 bases separated the two germline ends. CDR1 SEHNR and CDR2 FQNEAQ come from the germline V gene (reference sequence). This CDR3 has 13 residues. The CDR3 coding sequence is TGTGCCAGCAGCTTTTTCACTTACAATGAGCAGTTCTTC. Protein product: CASSFFTYNEQFF. Filled out from reference TRBV7-9 and TRBJ2-1, the complete variable domain reads DTGVSQNPRHKITKRGQNVTFRCDPISEHNRLYWYRQTLGQGPEFLTYFQNEAQLEKSRLLSDRFSAERPKGSFSTLEIQRTEQGDSAMYLCASSFFTYNEQFFGPGTRLTVL.

V is TRBV6-5 and J is TRBJ1-6; no clear D gene. The length of the CDR3 is 12 residues. The V and J ends lost 2 bases and 10 bases respectively, with 6 bases between them. In germline, CDR1 is MNHEY, CDR2 SVGAGI. CDR3 sequence (DNA): TGTGCCAGCAGTTACCGGGAATCACCCCTCCACTTT. The encoded protein is CASSYRESPLHF.

In this sample, this clone turned up once. The J gene is TRBJ2-3, the V gene TRBV5-1; 7 nucleotides align to TRBD1. V lost 0 bases and J lost 4; bases outside the gene matches: 5. This CDR3 is 15 amino acids long. The germline CDR1 and CDR2 sequences are SGHRS and YFSETQ. This CDR3 reads CASSLARGSADTQYF. The DNA for the CDR3 is TGCGCCAGCAGCTTGGCCAGGGGGAGCGCAGATACGCAGTATTTT.

The chain combines TRBV9 with TRBJ2-5; TRBD2 aligns across 7 bases. The CDR3 extends over 15 amino acids. Trimming removed 1 base from V and 7 bases from J; junction bases left unmatched: 10. Germline V gene lookup returns CDR1 SGDLS and CDR2 YYNGEE. The CDR3 sequence: CASSVSGLDGRTQYF. In DNA, the CDR3 is TGTGCCAGCAGCGTATCCGGACTAGACGGTCGGACCCAGTACTTC. Filled out from reference TRBV9 and TRBJ2-5, the complete variable domain reads DSGVTQTPKHLITATGQRVTLRCSPRSGDLSVYWYQQSLDQGLQFLIQYYNGEERAKGNILERFSAQQFPDLHSELNLSSLELGDSALYFCASSVSGLDGRTQYFGPGTRLLVL.